The rows below give T cell receptor beta chains drawn from one sample of a study of blood T cells in healthy people across ages. Via MiXCR, TCRdb re-called the 5' RACE reads, giving one row per CDR3 protein. The top ten clones hold more than 20% of a sample with approximately 2,000,000 distinct CDR3 sequences, approximately 39% of them seen once. Sequencing was done on a sample of blood. The receptors stem from a human donor in good health. Each CDR3 is given with its conserved first and last residue. A D gene is named only where the DNA matches it firmly. Some rows have no size entry. The others give once, few or many, or a class for an expanded clone.

v_gene	d_gene	abundance	j_gene	CDR3nt	CDR3aa
TRBV4-2	-	few	TRBJ2-4	TGTGCCAGCAGCCAAGATGGGCAGAAAGCCAAAAACATTCAGTACTTC	CASSQDGQKAKNIQYF
TRBV7-9	-	few	TRBJ1-2	TGTGCCAGCAGCCCCGGGACACACTCTCGAGGCTACACCTTC	CASSPGTHSRGYTF
TRBV6-5	TRBD1	-	TRBJ2-3	TGTGCCAGCAACACAGACAGGGGGGTAGGAGATACGCAGTATTTT	CASNTDRGVGDTQYF
TRBV12-3/TRBV12-4	TRBD2	once	TRBJ2-5	TGTGCCACCTGGGAGGGCTCCCAAGAGACCCAGTACTTC	CATWEGSQETQYF
TRBV7-2	TRBD2	-	TRBJ2-1	TGTGCCAGCAGCTTTTCATCCGGGACTAGTTCGTTCTTC	CASSFSSGTSSFF
TRBV24-1	-	-	TRBJ2-3	TGTGCCACCAGCTCGGACAAGTACACAGATACGCAGTATTTT	CATSSDKYTDTQYF
TRBV9	-	few	TRBJ2-1	TGTGCCAGCAGCGTAGACCCCGGGGCGAATGAGCAGTTCTTC	CASSVDPGANEQFF
TRBV12-5	TRBD1	-	TRBJ2-1	TGTGCTAGTGGGCCAGGACAGGACAATGAGCAGTTCTTC	CASGPGQDNEQFF
TRBV25-1	TRBD1	once	TRBJ1-2	TGTGCCAGCAGTGATTGGACAGGGGGCAAGTATGGCTACACCTTC	CASSDWTGGKYGYTF
TRBV7-9	-	-	TRBJ1-5	TGTGCCAGCAGCTTAGCTGAAGGGGGGGCAGGCCAGCCCCAGCATTTT	CASSLAEGGAGQPQHF
TRBV6-5	-	few	TRBJ1-5	TGTGCCAGCAGTGGGATAGGGTACGGCAATCAGCCCCAGCATTTT	CASSGIGYGNQPQHF